Listed here are 14 T cell receptor beta chains from one sample, sequenced in a study of early T cells in non-severe SARS-CoV-2 infection. A single record per CDR3 protein comes from TCRdb applying MiXCR to the 5' RACE reads. This sample has more than 75,000 distinct CDR3 sequences, with roughly an eighth found just once. Source material: whole blood. The receptors were gathered from an adult who was a healthcare worker with PCR-confirmed SARS-CoV-2 infection or an uninfected control (not recorded which).

This clonotype appeared a few times. The chain employs TRBV6-5 and TRBJ1-1; the D is unclear. The CDR3 is made up of 15 amino acids. Germline V gene data show CDR1 as MNHEY and CDR2 as SVGAGI. The V end was cut by 0 bases, the J end by 3 bases, with 11 bases between. CDR3 region: CASSYSVGADTEAFF. The DNA for the CDR3 is TGTGCCAGCAGTTACTCGGTGGGAGCCGACACTGAAGCTTTCTTT.

This sequence joins TRBV7-3 and TRBJ2-2; tentative D call: TRBD2 (5 bases). V shed 3 bases and J shed 4 bases, with 12 bases lying between them. Germline assignment: CDR1 SGHTA and CDR2 FQGTGA. The CDR3 is made up of 15 amino acids. This CDR3 is CASSFQEATTGELFF. As DNA, the CDR3 is TGTGCCAGCAGCTTTCAGGAGGCCACCACCGGGGAGCTGTTTTTT.

This chain uses TRBV7-6 with TRBJ2-3, with 10 bases matching TRBD2. With 5 bases clipped from V and 1 base from J, the junction kept 12 bases outside the gene matches. The CDR3 consists of 18 residues. From germline, CDR1 is SGHVS and CDR2 FNYEAQ. The CDR3 loop is CASSRGASGRSGTDTQYF. The CDR3 nucleotides are TGTGCCAGCAGCCGGGGGGCTAGCGGGAGATCCGGCACAGATACGCAGTATTTT. Supplemented by reference TRBV7-6 and TRBJ2-3, the full variable domain reads GAGVSQSPRYKVTKRGQDVALRCDPISGHVSLYWYRQALGQGPEFLTYFNYEAQQDKSGLPNDRFSAERPEGSISTLTIQRTEQRDSAMYRCASSRGASGRSGTDTQYFGPGTRLTVL.

Comment on this clonotype: A much larger clone is a single base away; this may be a read error. V is TRBV6-6 and J is TRBJ2-7; D ambiguous. Germline CDR1 is MNHNY and CDR2 is SVGAGI (reference sequence). This CDR3 contains 12 residues. V lost 10 bases and J lost 7, with 17 bases in between. The CDR3 sequence is CANSLASAEQYF. CDR3 nucleotide sequence: TGTGCCAACAGCCTCGCCTCGGCGGAGCAGTACTTC.

This clonotype has just a few counts. The chain couples TRBV15 to TRBJ1-4; D is possibly TRBD1 (5 bases). CDR1 is LNHNV and CDR2 is YYDKDF in the germline V gene (reference sequence). The CDR3 spans 18 residues. V gave up 0 bases and J gave up 0 bases, with 14 bases separating them. CDR3 protein: CATSRDPRGGATNEKLFF. CDR3 coding DNA: TGTGCCACCAGCAGAGATCCCCGGGGGGGTGCAACTAATGAAAAACTGTTTTTT.

This clonotype is a singleton in its sample. Possible read error: a much larger clone is one base away. CDR3 region: CSAKDLAGYEQFF. The CDR3 nucleotides are TGCAGTGCTAAAGACCTAGCGGGATATGAGCAGTTCTTC. The chain carries TRBV20-1 and TRBJ2-1; 9 bases are shared with TRBD2. Trimming removed 4 bases from V and 8 bases from J; junction bases left unmatched: 6. This CDR3 is built from 13 residues. Looked up from germline, CDR1 is DFQATT and CDR2 is SNEGSKA (reference sequence).

The table lists this clonotype with a few counts. This sequence joins TRBV20-1 and TRBJ2-7; D is undetermined. Germline CDR1 and CDR2: DFQATT and SNEGSKA (reference sequence). V was clipped by 3 bases and J by 0 bases, with 12 bases between them. The CDR3 is 14 residues long. The chain's CDR3 is CSARAVPPSYEQYF. CDR3 nucleotide sequence: TGCAGTGCTAGGGCAGTCCCCCCCTCCTACGAGCAGTACTTC.

The chain has TRBV7-9 and TRBJ2-1; D is perhaps TRBD1 (6 bases). The ends were cut back, 0 bases at V and 12 bases at J, with 12 bases in the middle. The germline CDR1 and CDR2 sequences are SEHNR and FQNEAQ (reference sequence). This CDR3 is 13 amino acids long. The CDR3 DNA reads as TGTGCCAGCAGCTTAGCGCCGACAGGCCCGCAGTTCTTC. Residues: CASSLAPTGPQFF. The complete variable domain, with remaining parts taken from reference TRBV7-9 and TRBJ2-1, reads DTGVSQNPRHKITKRGQNVTFRCDPISEHNRLYWYRQTLGQGPEFLTYFQNEAQLEKSRLLSDRFSAERPKGSFSTLEIQRTEQGDSAMYLCASSLAPTGPQFFGPGTRLTVL.

V usage is TRBV29-1 and J usage is TRBJ1-1; a possible D gene is TRBD1 (5 bases). CDR1 is SQVTM and CDR2 is ANQGSEA in the germline V gene. Trimming took 4 bases from V and 0 from J, leaving 9 bases between them. This CDR3 has 13 amino acids. CDR3 in DNA: TGCAGCGTTGCGGGGGAAGTGAACACTGAAGCTTTCTTT. Translation: CSVAGEVNTEAFF.

This clonotype has just one count. Mismatch with germline at one junction end may stem from a read error. V is TRBV3-1 and J is TRBJ1-4; tentative D call: TRBD1 (6 bases). CDR1 LGHDT and CDR2 YNNKEL come from the germline V gene (reference sequence). This CDR3 region has 16 residues. CDR3 amino acids: CASSQTRTGWGEKTVF. CDR3 DNA: TGTGCCAGCAGCCAAACCCGAACAGGGTGGGGAGAAAAAACTGTTTTT. Complete variable domain (other parts from reference TRBV3-1 and TRBJ1-4): DTAVSQTPKYLVTQMGNDKSIKCEQNLGHDTMYWYKQDSKKFLKIMFSYNNKELIINETVPNRFSPKSPDKAHLNLHINSLELGDSAVYFCASSQTRTGWGEKTVFGSGTQLSVL.

The sample holds many counts of this clonotype. The rearrangement links TRBV5-6 to TRBJ1-5; D is unresolved. Germline V gives CDR1 SGHDT, CDR2 YYEEEE. The V end lost 2 bases, the J end lost 2 bases, and 8 bases lay between the germline ends. This CDR3 contains 14 residues. The CDR3 here is CASSFGVGNQPQHF. DNA for the CDR3: TGTGCCAGCAGCTTTGGCGTGGGCAATCAGCCCCAGCATTTT. The full variable domain, in which reference TRBV5-6 and TRBJ1-5 provide the parts outside the CDR3, is DAGVTQSPTHLIKTRGQQVTLRCSPKSGHDTVSWYQQALGQGPQFIFQYYEEEERQRGNFPDRFSGHQFPNYSSELNVNALLLGDSALYLCASSFGVGNQPQHFGDGTRLSIL.

This clonotype has more than one count but fewer than ten. The chain links TRBV18 to TRBJ1-6; possibly TRBD1 for D (5 bases). Germline CDR1 is KGHSH and CDR2 is LQKENI. The germline V and J ends were trimmed by 2 bases and 6 bases, with 11 bases remaining between them. The CDR3 loop spans 15 amino acids. CDR3 sequence: CASSPAGGGNSPLHF. CDR3 in DNA: TGTGCCAGCTCACCAGCCGGGGGTGGTAATTCACCCCTCCACTTT.

This clonotype has ten or more counts. V and J are TRBV18 and TRBJ2-7; D not resolved. Trimming took 2 bases from V and 6 from J, leaving 5 bases between them. There are 11 residues in the CDR3. Germline CDR1 reads KGHSH; CDR2 reads LQKENI. The DNA for the CDR3 is TGTGCCAGCTCACCAGAAAGCGAGCAGTACTTC. As protein: CASSPESEQYF.

The sample holds a few counts of this clonotype. The chain carries TRBV29-1 and TRBJ1-1; D gene unclear. This CDR3 contains 13 residues. With 4 bases removed from V and 4 bases from J, the gap between germline ends came to 13 bases. Per germline, CDR1 SQVTM and CDR2 ANQGSEA. CDR3 DNA sequence: TGCAGCGTTGTGTGGGAGATGACCACTGAAGCTTTCTTT. Amino acids: CSVVWEMTTEAFF.